This TCR beta chain was captured in a study of blood T cell repertoires in COVID-19. Looking at the study overall: COVID-19 samples, acute and convalescent, were from the United States, Italy and Spain.

Trimming shortened V by 8 bases and J by 0 bases, and 14 bases separated the two germline ends. Germline V gene sequence: CDR1 MNHEY, CDR2 SMNVEV (reference sequence). The CDR3 has 15 amino acids. Grouping used clinical history reported by participants in a survey and questionnaire. The assay was immunoSEQ multiplex PCR, and TCRdb's table has in-frame clones only and misses some. Here the sample spans 200,000 to 300,000 clones, roughly 86% being singletons. The sequence came from a woman in her 30s with acute COVID-19. The J gene is TRBJ2-1, the V gene TRBV27; D is perhaps TRBD2 (5 bases). Sequencing was done on a sample of PBMCs or T cells enriched from blood (not recorded which). CDR3 in amino acids: CASGLRRASYNEQFF. The CDR3 DNA reads as TGTGCCAGCGGACTTCGTCGGGCCTCCTACAATGAGCAGTTCTTC.